Listed below are T cell receptor beta chains from one sample, sequenced in a study of control samples from healthy donors and cancer patients. The method was immunoSEQ multiplex PCR; TCRdb's version includes in-frame clones alone and lacks a portion of them. The sample lists about 94,000 clones, roughly nine tenths occurring once. Sample: blood. The receptors here all came from a young woman in good health. Each CDR3 is given with its conserved first and last residue. Fields, in order: clone size, V gene, D gene, J gene, CDR3 protein, CDR3 DNA. The D gene is left open where the match is weak. Expanded clones are given a class, and other clones once, few, many or no size at all.

.	TRBV18	.	TRBJ1-2	CASSPTSTAQGGYTF	TGTGCCAGCTCACCTACCAGTACGGCCCAGGGTGGCTACACCTTC
.	TRBV9	TRBD2	TRBJ2-3	CASNPGRGGHTDTQYF	TGTGCCAGCAACCCAGGGCGGGGGGGCCACACAGATACGCAGTATTTT
.	TRBV28	.	TRBJ1-1	CASSSGFPTEAFF	TGTGCCAGCAGCTCCGGGTTCCCCACTGAAGCTTTCTTT
.	TRBV7-9	.	TRBJ1-1	CASSYSGRLNTEAFF	TGTGCCAGCAGTTACTCGGGACGACTGAACACTGAAGCTTTCTTT
few	TRBV12-3/TRBV12-4	TRBD2	TRBJ2-5	CASSIAGLETQYF	TGTGCCAGCAGCATAGCGGGGTTGGAGACCCAGTACTTC
.	TRBV9	.	TRBJ2-7	CASSVRVGSYEQYF	TGTGCCAGCAGCGTCAGGGTCGGCTCCTACGAGCAGTACTTC
.	TRBV6-5	TRBD1	TRBJ1-1	CASRSPDRGNTEAFF	TGTGCCAGCCGTTCTCCGGACAGGGGGAACACTGAAGCTTTCTTT
.	TRBV5-8	TRBD1	TRBJ1-1	CASSFFGGQGATEAFF	TGTGCCAGCAGCTTTTTTGGGGGACAGGGTGCCACTGAAGCTTTCTTT
.	TRBV3-1/TRBV3-2	TRBD2	TRBJ2-7	CASSRGLAGRNEQYF	TGTGCCAGCAGCCGAGGACTAGCGGGGAGAAACGAGCAGTACTTC
.	TRBV2	.	TRBJ1-1	CASSEHFSRTASFEAFF	TGTGCCAGCAGTGAACATTTTTCCCGGACAGCCAGCTTTGAAGCTTTCTTT
.	TRBV5-5	.	TRBJ2-7	CASSLVSNAYEQYF	TGTGCCAGCAGCTTGGTCTCGAATGCCTACGAGCAGTACTTC